These 28 T cell receptor beta chains were sequenced from one sample in a study of post-analysis software for immune sequencing data. Unique molecular identifiers were carried by the TCR beta cDNA libraries. TCRdb called the PCR reads again in MiXCR, with one record for every CDR3 protein. The repertoire holds 350,000 to 450,000 distinct CDR3 sequences, with around 37% as singletons. The antigens of these receptors remain unknown. Overall study findings and caveats: Controls had lower frequencies than patients of roughly five TRBV segments, which included TRBV5-6, TRBV5-1 and TRBV20-1.

The sequenced sample was blood. The receptors were sampled from a girl between 10 and 17 years old with multiple sclerosis.

CDR3 sequence (DNA): TGTGCCAGCAGCTTGGATTTGGGGGCAGGCACTGAAGCTTTCTTT. It specifies CASSLDLGAGTEAFF. The gene calls are TRBV5-4 and TRBJ1-1; the D gene is possibly TRBD1 (6 bases). V shed 0 bases and J shed 4 bases, with 13 bases lying between them. Germline loops: CDR1 SGHNT, CDR2 YYREEE (reference sequence). CDR3 length: 15 residues.

The chain employs TRBV7-2 and TRBJ2-1, with D hard to call. The CDR3 extends over 11 amino acids. Looked up from germline, CDR1 is SGHTA and CDR2 is FQGNSA. Trimming took 1 base from V and 8 from J, leaving 3 bases between them. The CDR3 DNA is TGTGCCAGCAGCTTAGAACATGAGCAGTTCTTC. Protein product: CASSLEHEQFF.

V is TRBV13 and J is TRBJ1-4, with TRBD1 as a possible D gene (5 bases). The CDR3 extends over 14 amino acids. Germline CDR1 and CDR2: PRHDT and FYEKMQ (reference sequence). Trimming took 5 bases from V and 10 from J, leaving 17 bases between them. This CDR3 reads CASSRGGDRGKLFF. The CDR3 bases are TGTGCCAGCAGCCGGGGCGGGGATAGAGGAAAACTGTTTTTT.

This sequence joins TRBV10-3 and TRBJ1-2; tentative D call: TRBD1 (5 bases). Germline V gene sequence: CDR1 ENHRY, CDR2 SYGVKD. The CDR3 is 13 residues long. Trimming shortened V by 6 bases and J by 6 bases, and 14 bases separated the two germline ends. The CDR3 sequence: CAIRADSLDGYTF. The DNA for the CDR3 is TGTGCCATCAGGGCCGACAGCCTCGATGGCTACACCTTC.

There are a few counts of this clonotype. The rearrangement joins TRBV12-3 or TRBV12-4 to TRBJ2-5; possibly TRBD2 for D (7 bases). The CDR3 sequence is 16 residues long. The germline V and J ends were trimmed by 6 bases and 1 base, with 18 bases remaining between them. DNA of the CDR3: TGTGCCAGCAGCGTCAACCTGAGGGGGGGCCAAGAGACCCAGTACTTC. Encoded protein: CASSVNLRGGQETQYF.

This chain uses TRBV7-3 with TRBJ2-3; D not certain. The CDR3 loop spans 17 amino acids. Germline-derived CDR1 and CDR2 are SGHTA and FQGTGA. Deletions cut 0 bases from V and 6 bases from J, with 19 bases between. The chain's CDR3 is CASSLTTRAPELDTQYF. The CDR3 DNA reads as TGTGCCAGCAGCTTAACTACACGAGCCCCAGAGTTGGATACGCAGTATTTT. Complete variable domain (other parts from reference TRBV7-3 and TRBJ2-3): GAGVSQTPSNKVTEKGKYVELRCDPISGHTALYWYRQSLGQGPEFLIYFQGTGAADDSGLPNDRFFAVRPEGSVSTLKIQRTERGDSAVYLCASSLTTRAPELDTQYFGPGTRLTVL.

The gene calls are TRBV28 and TRBJ1-1; tentative D call: TRBD1 (5 bases). This CDR3 has 16 amino acids. The V gene lost 2 bases and the J gene lost 6 bases, with 19 bases spanning the gap. CDR1 and CDR2 (germline): MDHEN, SYDVKM. This CDR3 reads CASSLSQLQGGAEAFF. CDR3 nucleotides: TGTGCCAGCAGTTTAAGTCAGCTTCAGGGAGGAGCTGAAGCTTTCTTT.

V usage is TRBV5-1 and J usage is TRBJ1-4, with unresolved D. Trimming left V 1 base short and J 7 bases short, with 14 bases between. Germline V CDR1 and CDR2: SGHRS, YFSETQ. The CDR3 totals 15 residues. The CDR3 region has the DNA TGCGCCAGCAGCTTGAGAGGCCAGGTTAGTGAAAAACTGTTTTTT. Its protein is CASSLRGQVSEKLFF.

This clonotype was seen more than once but under ten times. The CDR3 sequence: CASSLVSAGGDEQYF. DNA of the CDR3: TGTGCCAGCAGCTTAGTGTCGGCAGGTGGAGACGAGCAGTACTTC. The rearrangement uses TRBV7-9 and TRBJ2-5; D unresolved. The J call may be mistaken, given a closer DNA end match to TRBJ2-7. The germline gives CDR1 SEHNR, CDR2 FQNEAQ (reference sequence). CDR3 size: 15 residues.

The chain joins TRBV11-1 to TRBJ2-5; 7 bases map to TRBD2. The CDR3 extends over 14 amino acids. The trim removed 5 bases at V and 0 bases at J, leaving 3 bases unmatched. Germline V gives CDR1 SGHAT, CDR2 FQDESV (reference sequence). The CDR3 spells CASSPGTNQETQYF. Here the CDR3 DNA reads TGTGCCAGCAGCCCGGGGACTAACCAAGAGACCCAGTACTTC.

Points on this clonotype: This may stem from a read error, because a much larger clone lies one nucleotide away. J is TRBJ2-1 and V is TRBV4-3; D is unclear. V lost 0 bases, J lost 8 bases, and 8 bases lay in between. CDR1 is LGHNA and CDR2 is YSLEER in the germline V gene. The CDR3 runs 13 residues. DNA for the CDR3: TGCGCCAGCAGCCAAGATGGCGACGATGAGCAGTTCTTC. Translation gives CASSQDGDDEQFF.

This clonotype occurred many times. The J gene is TRBJ2-7, the V gene TRBV4-1; no reliable D call. The CDR3 covers 14 residues. The germline CDR1 and CDR2 sequences are MGHRA and YSYEKL. Trimming pared 0 bases from V and 2 bases from J, leaving 8 bases between. In DNA, the CDR3 is TGCGCCAGCAGCCAAGATACGGGCCCCTACGAGCAGTACTTC. This sequence encodes CASSQDTGPYEQYF.

The J gene is TRBJ2-3, the V gene TRBV7-2; 12 bases fit TRBD1. Unmatched junction bases numbered 4, after V lost 5 bases and J lost 4 bases. CDR3 size: 15 residues. Germline V gene sequence: CDR1 SGHTA, CDR2 FQGNSA. DNA of the CDR3: TGTGCCAGCAGCCGGGACAGGGGGCGCTCAGATACGCAGTATTTT. Amino acid sequence: CASSRDRGRSDTQYF.

This clonotype was counted only a few times. The CDR3, as DNA: TGTGCCAGCAGCGTCCACAGGGAAATGAACACTGAAGCTTTCTTT. It specifies CASSVHREMNTEAFF. V is TRBV7-9 and J is TRBJ1-1, with D tentatively TRBD1 (6 bases). This CDR3 is built from 15 residues. Trimming left V 5 bases short and J 0 bases short, with 13 bases between. Germline-derived CDR1 and CDR2 are SEHNR and FQNEAQ (reference sequence).

This clonotype was counted between two and nine times. The gene calls are TRBV5-1 and TRBJ1-2; TRBD1 is a possible D gene (6 bases). Germline CDR1 and CDR2: SGHRS and YFSETQ. The ends were cut back, 0 bases at V and 6 bases at J, with 12 bases in the middle. This CDR3 has 14 residues. The CDR3 region is CASSLEQGGNGYTF. Written as DNA, the CDR3 is TGCGCCAGCAGCTTGGAACAGGGAGGAAATGGCTACACCTTC. The variable domain in full, with the rest retrieved from reference TRBV5-1 and TRBJ1-2, is KAGVTQTPRYLIKTRGQQVTLSCSPISGHRSVSWYQQTPGQGLQFLFEYFSETQRNKGNFPGRFSGRQFSNSRSEMNVSTLELGDSALYLCASSLEQGGNGYTFGSGTRLTVV.

This sequence joins TRBV7-6 and TRBJ2-1; tentatively, D is TRBD1 (6 bases). This CDR3 is 16 amino acids long. The germline V and J ends were trimmed by 6 bases and 6 bases, with 21 bases remaining between them. In germline, CDR1 is SGHVS, CDR2 FNYEAQ. The CDR3 region is CASSPTGQKRFNEQFF. CDR3 sequence (DNA): TGTGCCAGCAGTCCGACAGGACAGAAGAGATTCAATGAGCAGTTCTTC. Together with reference TRBV7-6 and TRBJ2-1, the CDR3 gives the full variable domain: GAGVSQSPRYKVTKRGQDVALRCDPISGHVSLYWYRQALGQGPEFLTYFNYEAQQDKSGLPNDRFSAERPEGSISTLTIQRTEQRDSAMYRCASSPTGQKRFNEQFFGPGTRLTVL.

The rearrangement links TRBV5-1 to TRBJ2-2, with 10 bases matching TRBD1. Germline V CDR1 and CDR2: SGHRS, YFSETQ. Trimming removed 0 bases from V and 3 bases from J; junction bases left unmatched: 2. There are 16 residues in the CDR3. The CDR3 loop is CASSLEGQGYTGELFF. The CDR3 region has the DNA TGCGCCAGCAGCTTGGAGGGACAGGGGTACACCGGGGAGCTGTTTTTT. The entire variable domain, with the rest obtained from reference TRBV5-1 and TRBJ2-2, is as follows: KAGVTQTPRYLIKTRGQQVTLSCSPISGHRSVSWYQQTPGQGLQFLFEYFSETQRNKGNFPGRFSGRQFSNSRSEMNVSTLELGDSALYLCASSLEGQGYTGELFFGEGSRLTVL.

This chain connects TRBV20-1 to TRBJ1-2, with a possible D match to TRBD1 (5 bases). Germline values: CDR1 DFQATT, CDR2 SNEGSKA (reference sequence). Trimming took off 1 base at V and 0 bases at J, with 12 bases between the two ends. This CDR3 spans 15 amino acids. CDR3 DNA: TGCAGTGCTAGAGTTTCGGACACGGCTAACTATGGCTACACCTTC. Encoded protein: CSARVSDTANYGYTF.

The chain couples TRBV29-1 to TRBJ2-3; a weak D match, TRBD1 (6 bases). V was trimmed by 3 bases and J by 5 bases, leaving 18 bases between them. The germline gives CDR1 SQVTM, CDR2 ANQGSEA. This CDR3 comprises 15 residues. The CDR3 region is CSVDTRGTARDTQYF. The CDR3, as DNA: TGCAGCGTTGATACCAGGGGCACCGCGAGAGATACGCAGTATTTT.

The chain employs TRBV6-1 and TRBJ2-1; no clear D gene. The CDR3 runs to 15 residues. CDR1 is MNHNS, CDR2 SASEGT, per germline. Trimming removed 0 bases at V and 2 bases at J, with 8 bases between. CDR3 DNA sequence: TGTGCCAGCAGTGAAGCCAGCGTCACCTACAATGAGCAGTTCTTC. Its protein product is CASSEASVTYNEQFF.

This clonotype was seen only a few times. The J gene is TRBJ2-5, the V gene TRBV10-3; tentatively, D is TRBD2 (6 bases). The germline V gene has CDR1 ENHRY and CDR2 SYGVKD. Trimming took 6 bases from V and 5 from J, leaving 10 bases between them. The CDR3 sequence is 12 residues long. In nucleotides, the CDR3 is TGTGCCATCAGGGGAAGCGGGGAGACCCAGTACTTC. As protein: CAIRGSGETQYF.

This clonotype was counted between two and nine times. V usage is TRBV4-2 and J usage is TRBJ1-5, with TRBD1 matching over 7 bases. CDR1 and CDR2 from the germline V gene are LGHNA and YNFKEQ. The CDR3 spans 13 residues. Trimming at V came to 6 bases and at J to 5 bases, leaving 4 bases not matched to a gene. Here the CDR3 reads CASRPGQDQPQHF. CDR3 in DNA: TGTGCCAGCAGGCCCGGACAGGATCAGCCCCAGCATTTT.

V gene TRBV7-2 combines with J gene TRBJ2-1; D gene ambiguous. Trimming pared 8 bases from V and 7 bases from J, leaving 15 bases between. Germline V lookup: CDR1 SGHTA, CDR2 FQGNSA. CDR3 length: 13 residues. The CDR3 sequence: CASSLSVGNEQFF. The CDR3 nucleotides are TGTGCCAGCTCCCTCTCGGTAGGGAATGAGCAGTTCTTC.

This clonotype was observed at least ten times. This chain links TRBV13 with TRBJ1-2, with TRBD1 matching 7 bases. Germline V lookup: CDR1 PRHDT, CDR2 FYEKMQ (reference sequence). The CDR3 totals 13 residues. J was trimmed by 2 bases and V by 10 bases; bases with no gene match: 7. This CDR3 is CATQTGKNYGYTF. For the CDR3, the DNA is TGTGCCACCCAGACAGGGAAGAACTATGGCTACACCTTC.

V and J are TRBV3-1 and TRBJ2-7, with D possibly being TRBD2 (7 bases). Trimming pared 0 bases from V and 3 bases from J, leaving 30 bases between. This CDR3 comprises 21 residues. From germline, CDR1 is LGHDT and CDR2 YNNKEL (reference sequence). DNA for the CDR3: TGTGCCAGCAGCCAAGACGAGGTGGGGGGGCCTACAGAGGGGGAATTCTACGAGCAGTACTTC. Translated, it gives CASSQDEVGGPTEGEFYEQYF.

This chain connects TRBV20-1 to TRBJ2-7; 13 bases match TRBD2. The CDR3 runs 18 residues. Germline loops: CDR1 DFQATT, CDR2 SNEGSKA (reference sequence). Trimming cost V 3 bases and J 2 bases; bases outside gene matches: 13. The CDR3 DNA is TGCAGTGCTAGCGAGACTAGCGGGGGGATGGGATCCCCCTACGAGCAGTACTTC. It specifies CSASETSGGMGSPYEQYF.

V gene TRBV14 combines with J gene TRBJ2-1, with D unclear. The CDR3 totals 16 residues. V gave up 4 bases and J gave up 5 bases, with 18 bases separating them. From germline, CDR1 is SGHDN and CDR2 FVKESK. CDR3 bases: TGTGCCAGCAGCCCTCTCGGGCCTGTGTCGAACAATGAGCAGTTCTTC. It translates to CASSPLGPVSNNEQFF.

This clonotype was counted between two and nine times. The chain joins TRBV12-3 or TRBV12-4 to TRBJ2-7; unclear D gene. V lost 6 bases and J 6 bases, leaving 12 bases between the germline ends. This CDR3 contains 12 residues. The CDR3 sequence is CASSISSAEQYF. CDR3 in DNA: TGTGCCAGCAGCATTTCAAGCGCCGAGCAGTACTTC.